These 20 T cell receptor beta chains share one sample of origin, sequenced in a study of beta chain features in type 1 diabetes. Study observations and caveats: When Type 1 diabetes patients were examined, their TCRB CDR3s proved moderately but significantly shorter in all four CD4+ subsets.

The antigens of these receptors remain unknown. As every portion of the isolated RNA was reverse transcribed, the sequencing read expressed TCRB transcripts. Produced via immunoSEQ multiplex PCR; TCRdb's table is partial and in-frame only. The sample consists of roughly 150,000 clones, approximately 7.9% of them appearing once. The material sequenced was central memory CD4+ T cells from blood. These receptor sequences come from a man between 18 and 29 years old with type 1 diabetes.

The chain employs TRBV2 and TRBJ2-5, with a weak D call TRBD2 (6 bases). The ends were cut back, 1 base at V and 5 bases at J, with 8 bases in the middle. The V gene's germline CDR1 is SNHLY and CDR2 FYNNEI. CDR3 size: 13 residues. The CDR3 region is CASSEVAGETQYF. As DNA, the CDR3 is TGTGCCAGCAGTGAAGTGGCGGGGGAGACCCAGTACTTC.

This chain uses TRBV27 with TRBJ2-7; possibly TRBD1 for D (5 bases). The V and J ends lost 3 bases and 3 bases respectively, with 18 bases between them. The CDR3 is 16 amino acids. Germline CDR1 reads MNHEY; CDR2 reads SMNVEV (reference sequence). The CDR3 sequence: CASSLQGPSGFYEQYF. The CDR3 DNA follows: TGTGCCAGCAGTTTGCAGGGCCCATCCGGCTTCTACGAGCAGTACTTC.

This clone showed up just a few times. Other nucleotide sequences in the sample specify the same CDR3. The V and J genes are TRBV18 and TRBJ2-7; 10 positions agree with TRBD1. Trimming removed 6 bases from V and 2 bases from J; junction bases left unmatched: 4. The CDR3 contains 14 residues. The germline V gene encodes CDR1 KGHSH and CDR2 LQKENI. CDR3: CASSRDRGPYEQYF. The CDR3 DNA sequence: TGTGCCAGCTCTCGGGACAGGGGACCCTACGAGCAGTACTTC.

The chain links TRBV6-5 to TRBJ1-2; 10 bases match TRBD1. The V gene end was trimmed by 2 bases and the J gene end by 4 bases; junction bases not matched to a gene: 7. This CDR3 spans 16 amino acids. Per germline, CDR1 MNHEY and CDR2 SVGAGI. The CDR3 DNA reads as TGTGCCAGCAGTTACGGCGGGACAGGGGACGTCTATGGCTACACCTTC. It codes for CASSYGGTGDVYGYTF.

J is TRBJ2-1 and V is TRBV7-2; 8 bases fit TRBD1. This CDR3 comprises 15 residues. The germline gives CDR1 SGHTA, CDR2 FQGNSA. The V gene end was trimmed by 2 bases and the J gene end by 8 bases; junction bases not matched to a gene: 8. CDR3 sequence reads: CASSLSFGQGYEQFF. The CDR3 DNA reads TGTGCCAGCAGCTTAAGTTTCGGACAGGGCTATGAGCAGTTCTTC.

This clone appeared many times. This chain connects TRBV5-1 to TRBJ1-1, with 7 bases aligning to TRBD1. CDR1 and CDR2 from the germline V gene are SGHRS and YFSETQ. J was trimmed by 1 base and V by 6 bases; bases with no gene match: 6. The CDR3 loop spans 14 amino acids. CDR3 sequence reads: CASTPHRGNTEAFF. DNA for the CDR3: TGCGCCAGCACCCCCCACAGGGGGAACACTGAAGCTTTCTTT.

This clone was seen a handful of times. This chain links TRBV5-1 with TRBJ2-3, with 11 bases aligning to TRBD2. Germline loops: CDR1 SGHRS, CDR2 YFSETQ. The J segment lost 4 bases and the V segment lost 2 bases, leaving 3 bases of the junction unmatched. The CDR3 loop spans 15 amino acids. CDR3: CASSLLAGESDTQYF. In DNA form, the CDR3 reads TGCGCCAGCAGCTTACTAGCGGGAGAGTCAGATACGCAGTATTTT.

This clone was found a few times. The rearrangement links TRBV10-1 to TRBJ2-2; no clear D gene. The CDR3 runs 14 residues. V lost 0 bases and J 1 base, leaving 3 bases between the germline ends. The germline V gene encodes CDR1 WNHNN and CDR2 SYGVQD (reference sequence). The CDR3 region has the DNA TGCGCCAGCAGTGAGTCCTGGAACACCGGGGAGCTGTTTTTT. Its translation is CASSESWNTGELFF.

The chain uses TRBV4-1 and TRBJ2-3; 8 bases are a match to TRBD2. The germline gives CDR1 MGHRA, CDR2 YSYEKL. The CDR3 extends over 18 amino acids. The trim removed 3 bases at V and 2 bases at J, leaving 13 bases unmatched. The CDR3 DNA is TGCGCCAGCAGCCATCCTCATTCTAGCGGGTCCCTCACAGATACGCAGTATTTT. Translating gives CASSHPHSSGSLTDTQYF.

This clone was seen many times. V and J are TRBV9 and TRBJ2-1; 7 positions match TRBD2. The junction had 6 bases not matched to a gene; V was cut back by 0 bases and J by 3 bases. In germline, CDR1 is SGDLS, CDR2 YYNGEE. This CDR3 region has 16 residues. The CDR3 DNA sequence: TGTGCCAGCAGCGTAGGGGTTGGGGAGGGCTACAATGAGCAGTTCTTC. This encodes CASSVGVGEGYNEQFF.

The rearrangement links TRBV4-2 to TRBJ2-7; no definite D call. The germline V gene has CDR1 LGHNA and CDR2 YNFKEQ. Trimming cost V 11 bases and J 5 bases, with 7 bases left between them. The CDR3 runs 9 residues. CDR3 sequence: CACWHEQYF. In DNA, the CDR3 is TGTGCCTGCTGGCACGAGCAGTACTTC.

The V call is TRBV5-1, the J call TRBJ2-4, with 7 positions matching TRBD2. CDR1 is SGHRS and CDR2 is YFSETQ in the germline V gene. The V and J ends lost 1 base and 9 bases, in that order; junction bases with no gene match: 1. The CDR3 runs 12 residues. The CDR3 region is CASSLPGGIQYF. The CDR3 bases are TGCGCCAGCAGCTTGCCGGGGGGCATTCAGTACTTC.

This clone has only a few counts. The chain recombines TRBV30 with TRBJ2-6; D call uncertain. Germline CDR1 reads GTSNPN; CDR2 reads SVGIG (reference sequence). The CDR3 covers 16 residues. V lost 3 bases and J 4 bases, leaving 16 bases between the germline ends. The CDR3, as DNA: TGTGCCTGGAGCCGGAAAGACACCCCCGGGGCCAACGTCCTGACTTTC. Translating gives CAWSRKDTPGANVLTF.

The V gene is TRBV7-2, the J gene TRBJ1-3, with 7 bases that match TRBD1. There are 15 residues in the CDR3. After removal of 5 bases from V and 3 bases from J, the junction contained 7 bases not matched to a gene. CDR1 SGHTA and CDR2 FQGNSA come from the germline V gene. Here the CDR3 DNA reads TGTGCCAGCAGCCCGGATAGGGGGCATGGAAACACCATATATTTT. Translation gives CASSPDRGHGNTIYF.

Ten or more counts support this clone. This sequence joins TRBV2 and TRBJ2-5, with a weak D call TRBD1 (5 bases). The V gene lost 7 bases and the J gene lost 3 bases, with 9 bases spanning the gap. This CDR3 has 12 amino acids. CDR1 is SNHLY, CDR2 FYNNEI, per germline. Here the CDR3 DNA reads TGTGCCAGCACGCAGGGCAAAGAGACCCAGTACTTC. This translates into CASTQGKETQYF.

This clone has only a few counts. Other DNA sequences within the sample encode an identical CDR3. This chain links TRBV18 with TRBJ2-5; D ambiguous. The V gene's germline CDR1 is KGHSH and CDR2 LQKENI. V lost 4 bases and J 2 bases, leaving 8 bases between the germline ends. This CDR3 region has 13 residues. The CDR3 is CASSLERQETQYF. Here the CDR3 DNA reads TGTGCCAGCTCACTCGAGAGACAAGAGACCCAGTACTTC.

This chain uses TRBV4-3 with TRBJ2-5; 7 bases match TRBD2. With 1 base clipped from V and 7 bases from J, the junction kept 9 bases outside the gene matches. Germline-derived CDR1 and CDR2 are LGHNA and YSLEER. The CDR3 sequence is 15 residues long. Here the CDR3 reads CASSQGGNTGGTQYF. CDR3 bases: TGCGCCAGCAGCCAAGGCGGAAATACGGGGGGGACCCAGTACTTC.

This clone has only a few counts. The CDR3 bases are TGTGCCAGCAGCCGGGCTGTGACAGGGGGGTACGAGCAGTACTTC. Residues: CASSRAVTGGYEQYF. The chain is built from TRBV28 and TRBJ2-7, with TRBD1 matching over 9 bases. The CDR3 is 15 amino acids. CDR1 MDHEN and CDR2 SYDVKM come from the germline V gene. V shed 6 bases, J shed 4 bases, and the junction held 10 bases outside the gene matches.

This chain uses TRBV30 with TRBJ2-1; TRBD2 aligns across 9 bases. Germline assignment: CDR1 GTSNPN and CDR2 SVGIG (reference sequence). Trimming removed 4 bases from V and 3 bases from J; junction bases left unmatched: 7. CDR3 size: 15 residues. CDR3 region: CAWTRAGGGYNEQFF. CDR3 bases: TGTGCCTGGACACGAGCGGGGGGAGGCTACAATGAGCAGTTCTTC.

This clone was seen a few times. Compared with germline, one end of the junction differs, possibly owing to a read error. The chain combines TRBV20-1 with TRBJ2-3; TRBD2 agrees at 9 bases. CDR1 is DFQATT, CDR2 SNEGSKA, per germline (reference sequence). The length of the CDR3 is 11 residues. The CDR3 bases are TGCAGTGCTAGTGGTAGCGGGGGACTCAAATTT. Protein: CSASGSGGLKF.